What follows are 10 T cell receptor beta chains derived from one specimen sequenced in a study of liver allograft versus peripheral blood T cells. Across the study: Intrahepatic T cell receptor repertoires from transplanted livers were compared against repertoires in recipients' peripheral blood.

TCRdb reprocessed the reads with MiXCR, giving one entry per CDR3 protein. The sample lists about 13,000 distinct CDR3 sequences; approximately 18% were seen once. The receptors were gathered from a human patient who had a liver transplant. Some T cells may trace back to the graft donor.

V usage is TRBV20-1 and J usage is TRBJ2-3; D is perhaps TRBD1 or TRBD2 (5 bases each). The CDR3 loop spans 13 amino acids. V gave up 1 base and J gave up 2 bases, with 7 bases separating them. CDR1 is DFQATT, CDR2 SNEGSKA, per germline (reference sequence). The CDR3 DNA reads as TGCAGTGCTAGAGCCGGGGCCACAGATACGCAGTATTTT. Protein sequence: CSARAGATDTQYF.

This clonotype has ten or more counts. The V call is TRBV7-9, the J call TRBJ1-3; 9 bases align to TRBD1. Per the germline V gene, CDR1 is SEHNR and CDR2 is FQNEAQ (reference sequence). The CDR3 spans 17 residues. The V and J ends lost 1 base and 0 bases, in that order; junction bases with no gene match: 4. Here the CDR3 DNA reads TGTGCCAGCAGCTTAGAGGGACAGGGATACTCTGGAAACACCATATATTTT. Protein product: CASSLEGQGYSGNTIYF.

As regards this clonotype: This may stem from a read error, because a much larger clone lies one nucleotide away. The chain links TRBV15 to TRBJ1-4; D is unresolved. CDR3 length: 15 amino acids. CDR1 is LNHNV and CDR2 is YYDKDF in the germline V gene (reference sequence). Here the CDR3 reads CVTSRVKALNEKLFF. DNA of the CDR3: TGTGTCACCAGCAGAGTCAAGGCGTTGAATGAAAAACTGTTTTTT.

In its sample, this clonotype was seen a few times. CDR3 sequence reads: CASSSGTGHVTQYF. CDR3 bases: TGTGCCAGCAGCTCGGGGACAGGGCACGTTACGCAGTATTTT. The chain uses TRBV7-9 and TRBJ2-3; TRBD1 matches at 9 bases. CDR1 is SEHNR and CDR2 is FQNEAQ in the germline V gene (reference sequence). The ends lost 4 bases at V and 8 bases at J; junction bases unmatched: 7. This CDR3 comprises 14 residues.

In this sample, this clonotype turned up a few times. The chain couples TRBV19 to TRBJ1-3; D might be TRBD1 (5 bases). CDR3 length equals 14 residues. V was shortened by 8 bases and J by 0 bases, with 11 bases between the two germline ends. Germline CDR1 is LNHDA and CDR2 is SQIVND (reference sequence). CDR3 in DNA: TGTGCCAGTGAATCAGGGTTCTCTGGAAACACCATATATTTT. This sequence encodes CASESGFSGNTIYF.

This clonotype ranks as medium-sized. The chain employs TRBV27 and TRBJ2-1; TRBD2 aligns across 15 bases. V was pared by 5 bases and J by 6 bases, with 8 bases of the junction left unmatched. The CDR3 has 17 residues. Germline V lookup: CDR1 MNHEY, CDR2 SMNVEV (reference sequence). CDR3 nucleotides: TGTGCCAGCAGTCAAGGACTAGCGGGGGGGCCGGGCAATGAGCAGTTCTTC. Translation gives CASSQGLAGGPGNEQFF.

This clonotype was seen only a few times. The CDR3 spells CASSDGTSGITQYF. For the CDR3, the DNA is TGTGCCAGCAGCGATGGGACTAGCGGAATTACGCAGTATTTT. The chain is built from TRBV9 and TRBJ2-3; the match to TRBD2 covers 11 bases. CDR1 and CDR2 from the germline V gene are SGDLS and YYNGEE. V was clipped by 3 bases and J by 8 bases; unmatched bases: 5. CDR3 length: 14 residues.

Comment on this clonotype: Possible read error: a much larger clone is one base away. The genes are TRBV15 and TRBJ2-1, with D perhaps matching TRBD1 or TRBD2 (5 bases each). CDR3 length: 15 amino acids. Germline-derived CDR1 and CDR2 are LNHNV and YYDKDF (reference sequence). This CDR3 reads CATSRDVPGGLKQLF. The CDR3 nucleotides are TGTGCCACCAGCAGAGATGTCCCTGGGGGTCTAAAGCAGCTCTTC. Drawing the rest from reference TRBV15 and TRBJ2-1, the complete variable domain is DAMVIQNPRYQVTQFGKPVTLSCSQTLNHNVMYWYQQKSSQAPKLLFHYYDKDFNNEADTPDNFQSRRPNTSFCFLDIRSPGLGDTAMYLCATSRDVPGGLKQLFGPGTRLTVL.

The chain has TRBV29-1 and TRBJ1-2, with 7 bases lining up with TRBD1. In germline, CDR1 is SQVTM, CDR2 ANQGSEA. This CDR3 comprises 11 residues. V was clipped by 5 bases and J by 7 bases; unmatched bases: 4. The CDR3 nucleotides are TGCAGCGTTAGACAGGGTGGTGGCTACACCTTC. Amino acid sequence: CSVRQGGGYTF.

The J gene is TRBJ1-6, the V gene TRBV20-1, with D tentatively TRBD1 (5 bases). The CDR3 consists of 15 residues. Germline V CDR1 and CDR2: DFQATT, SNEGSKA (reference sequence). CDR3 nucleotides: TGCATTGCCCCCCATATTGGGACGGCAAATTCACCCCTCCACTTT. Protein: CIAPHIGTANSPLHF.